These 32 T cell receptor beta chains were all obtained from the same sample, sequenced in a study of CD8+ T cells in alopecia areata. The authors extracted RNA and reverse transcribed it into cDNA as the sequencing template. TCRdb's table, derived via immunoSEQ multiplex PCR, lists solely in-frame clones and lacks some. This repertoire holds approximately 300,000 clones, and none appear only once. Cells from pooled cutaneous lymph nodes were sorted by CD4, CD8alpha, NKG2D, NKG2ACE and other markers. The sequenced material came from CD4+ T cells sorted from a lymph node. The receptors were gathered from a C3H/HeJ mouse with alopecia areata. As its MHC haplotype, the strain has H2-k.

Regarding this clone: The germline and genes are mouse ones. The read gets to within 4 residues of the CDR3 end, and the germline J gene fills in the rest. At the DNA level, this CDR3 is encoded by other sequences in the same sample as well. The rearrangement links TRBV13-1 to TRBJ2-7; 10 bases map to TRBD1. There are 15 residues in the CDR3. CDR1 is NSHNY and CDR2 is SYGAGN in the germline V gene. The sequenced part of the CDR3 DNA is TGTGCCAGCAGTGATGCAGGGACAGGGGTTTAT. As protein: CASSDAGTGVY. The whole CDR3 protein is CASSDAGTGVYEQYF.

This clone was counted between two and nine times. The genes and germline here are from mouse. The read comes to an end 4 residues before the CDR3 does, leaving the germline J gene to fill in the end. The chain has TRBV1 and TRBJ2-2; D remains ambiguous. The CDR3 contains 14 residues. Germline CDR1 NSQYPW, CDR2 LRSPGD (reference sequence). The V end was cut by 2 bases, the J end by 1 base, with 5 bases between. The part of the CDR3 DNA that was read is TGCACCTGCAGTGCAATGGGAAACACCGGG. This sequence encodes CTCSAMGNTG. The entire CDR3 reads CTCSAMGNTGQLYF.

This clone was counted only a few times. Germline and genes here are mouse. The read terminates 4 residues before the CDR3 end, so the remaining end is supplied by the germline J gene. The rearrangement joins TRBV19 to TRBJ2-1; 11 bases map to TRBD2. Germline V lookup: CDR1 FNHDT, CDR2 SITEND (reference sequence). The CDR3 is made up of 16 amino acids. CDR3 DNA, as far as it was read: TGTGCCAGCAGTCCCCTCGGGACTGGGGGTCAAGCT. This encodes CASSPLGTGGQA. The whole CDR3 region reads CASSPLGTGGQAEQFF.

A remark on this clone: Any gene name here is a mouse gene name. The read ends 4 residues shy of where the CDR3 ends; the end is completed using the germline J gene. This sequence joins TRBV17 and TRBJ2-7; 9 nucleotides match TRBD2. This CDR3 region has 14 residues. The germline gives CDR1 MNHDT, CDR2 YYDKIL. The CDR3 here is CASSSWGGADEQYF. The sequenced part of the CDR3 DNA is TGTGCTAGCAGTAGCTGGGGGGGGGCGGAT.

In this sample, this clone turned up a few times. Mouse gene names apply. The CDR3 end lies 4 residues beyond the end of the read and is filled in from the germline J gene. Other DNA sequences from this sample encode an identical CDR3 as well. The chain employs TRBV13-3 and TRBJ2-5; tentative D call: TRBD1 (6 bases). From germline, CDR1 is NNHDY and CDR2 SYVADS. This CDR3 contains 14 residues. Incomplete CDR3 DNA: TGTGCCAGCAGCCCCCCACAGGGACGGGAC. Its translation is CASSPPQGRD. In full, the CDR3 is CASSPPQGRDTQYF. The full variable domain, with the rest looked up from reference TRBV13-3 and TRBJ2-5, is EAAVTQSPRSKVAVTGGKVTLSCHQTNNHDYMYWYRQDTGHGLRLIHYSYVADSTEKGDIPDGYKASRPSQENFSLILELASLSQTAVYFCASSPPQGRDTQYFGPGTRLLVL.

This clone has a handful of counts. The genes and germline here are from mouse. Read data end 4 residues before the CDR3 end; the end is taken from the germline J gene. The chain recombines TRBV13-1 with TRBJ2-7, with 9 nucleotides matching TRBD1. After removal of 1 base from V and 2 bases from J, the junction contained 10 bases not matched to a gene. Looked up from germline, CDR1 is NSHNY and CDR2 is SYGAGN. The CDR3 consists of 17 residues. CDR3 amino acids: CASSDPNRDRDPYEQYF. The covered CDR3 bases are TGTGCCAGCAGTGATCCCAATCGGGACAGGGACCCCTAT.

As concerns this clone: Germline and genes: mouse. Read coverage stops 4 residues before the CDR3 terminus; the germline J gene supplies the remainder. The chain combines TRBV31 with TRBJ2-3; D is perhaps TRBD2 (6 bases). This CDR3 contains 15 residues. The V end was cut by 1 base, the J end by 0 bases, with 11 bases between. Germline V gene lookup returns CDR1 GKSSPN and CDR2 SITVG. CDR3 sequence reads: CAWSPSGASAETLYF. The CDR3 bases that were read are TGTGCCTGGAGTCCCTCTGGGGCTAGTGCAGAA.

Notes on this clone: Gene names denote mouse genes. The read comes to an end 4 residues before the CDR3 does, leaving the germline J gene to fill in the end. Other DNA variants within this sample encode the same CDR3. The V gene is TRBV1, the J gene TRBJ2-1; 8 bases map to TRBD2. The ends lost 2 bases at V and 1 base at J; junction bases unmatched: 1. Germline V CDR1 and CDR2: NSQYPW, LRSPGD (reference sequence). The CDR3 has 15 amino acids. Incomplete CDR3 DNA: TGCACCTGCAGTGCACTGGGGGGAAACTATGCT. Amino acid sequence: CTCSALGGNYA. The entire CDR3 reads CTCSALGGNYAEQFF.

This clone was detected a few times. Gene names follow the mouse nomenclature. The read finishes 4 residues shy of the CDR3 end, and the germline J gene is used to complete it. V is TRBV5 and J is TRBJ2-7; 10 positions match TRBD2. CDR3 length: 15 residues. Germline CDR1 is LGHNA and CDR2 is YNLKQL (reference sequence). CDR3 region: CASSQLGGQGYEQYF. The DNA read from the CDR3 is TGTGCCAGCAGCCAACTGGGGGGGCAGGGGTAT.

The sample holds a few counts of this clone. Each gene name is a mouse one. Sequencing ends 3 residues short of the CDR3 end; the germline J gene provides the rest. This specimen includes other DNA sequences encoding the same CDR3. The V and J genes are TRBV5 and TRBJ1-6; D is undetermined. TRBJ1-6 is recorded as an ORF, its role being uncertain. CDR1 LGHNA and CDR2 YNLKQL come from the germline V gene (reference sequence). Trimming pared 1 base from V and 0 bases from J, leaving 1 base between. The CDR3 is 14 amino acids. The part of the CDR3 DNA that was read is TGTGCCAGCAGCCAAGTTTCCTATAATTCGCCC. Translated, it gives CASSQVSYNSP. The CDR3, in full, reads CASSQVSYNSPLYF.

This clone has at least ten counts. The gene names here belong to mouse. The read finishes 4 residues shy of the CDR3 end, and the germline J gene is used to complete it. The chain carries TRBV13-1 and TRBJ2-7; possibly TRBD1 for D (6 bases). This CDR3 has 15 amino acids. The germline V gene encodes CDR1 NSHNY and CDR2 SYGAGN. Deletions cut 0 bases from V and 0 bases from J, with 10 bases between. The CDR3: CASSDAGESSYEQYF. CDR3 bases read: TGTGCCAGCAGTGATGCAGGGGAAAGCTCCTAT.

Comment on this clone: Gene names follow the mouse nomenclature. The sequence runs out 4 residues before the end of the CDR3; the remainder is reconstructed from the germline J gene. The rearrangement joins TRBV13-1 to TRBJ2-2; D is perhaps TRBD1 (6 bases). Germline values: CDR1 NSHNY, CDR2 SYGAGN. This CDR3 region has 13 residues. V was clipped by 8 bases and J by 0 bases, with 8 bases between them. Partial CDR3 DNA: TGTGCCAGAGGACAGACAAACACCGGG. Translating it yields CARGQTNTG. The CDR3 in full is CARGQTNTGQLYF.

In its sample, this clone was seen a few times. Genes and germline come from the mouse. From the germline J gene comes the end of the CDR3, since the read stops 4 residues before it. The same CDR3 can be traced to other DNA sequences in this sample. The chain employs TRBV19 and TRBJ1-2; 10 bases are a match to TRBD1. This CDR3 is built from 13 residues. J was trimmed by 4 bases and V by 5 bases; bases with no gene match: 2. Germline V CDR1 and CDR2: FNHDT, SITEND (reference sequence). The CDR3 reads CASSRDRGSDYTF. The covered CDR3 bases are TGTGCCAGCAGCAGGGACAGGGGCTCC.

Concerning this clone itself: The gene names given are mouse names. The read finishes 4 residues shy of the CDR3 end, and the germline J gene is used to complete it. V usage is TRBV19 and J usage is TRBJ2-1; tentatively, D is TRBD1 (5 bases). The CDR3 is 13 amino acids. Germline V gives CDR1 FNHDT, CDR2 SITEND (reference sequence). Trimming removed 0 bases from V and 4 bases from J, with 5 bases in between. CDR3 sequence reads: CASSIAGYAEQFF. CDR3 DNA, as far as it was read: TGTGCCAGCAGTATAGCAGGGTATGCT.

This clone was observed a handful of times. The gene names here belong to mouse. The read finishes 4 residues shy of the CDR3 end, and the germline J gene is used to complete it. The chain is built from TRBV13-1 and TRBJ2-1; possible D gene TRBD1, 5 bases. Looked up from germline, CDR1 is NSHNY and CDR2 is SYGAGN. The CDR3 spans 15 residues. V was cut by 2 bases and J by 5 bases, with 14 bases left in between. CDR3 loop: CASSERGGLDAEQFF. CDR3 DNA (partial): TGTGCCAGCAGTGAGAGGGGAGGGCTGGATGCT.

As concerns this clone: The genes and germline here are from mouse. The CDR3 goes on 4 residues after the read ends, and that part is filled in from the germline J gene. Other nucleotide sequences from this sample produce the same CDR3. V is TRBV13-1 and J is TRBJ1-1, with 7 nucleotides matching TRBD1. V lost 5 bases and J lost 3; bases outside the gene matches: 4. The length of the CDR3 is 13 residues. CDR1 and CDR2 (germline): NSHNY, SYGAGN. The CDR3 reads CASRRTGDTEVFF. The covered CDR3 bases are TGTGCCAGCAGGAGGACAGGAGACACA.

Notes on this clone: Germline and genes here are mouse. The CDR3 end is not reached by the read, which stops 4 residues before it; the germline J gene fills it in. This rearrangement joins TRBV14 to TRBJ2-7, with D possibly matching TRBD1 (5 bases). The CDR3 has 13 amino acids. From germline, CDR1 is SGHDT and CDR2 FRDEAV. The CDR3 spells CASSLGQGYEQYF. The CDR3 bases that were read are TGTGCCAGCAGTTTAGGGCAGGGATAT.

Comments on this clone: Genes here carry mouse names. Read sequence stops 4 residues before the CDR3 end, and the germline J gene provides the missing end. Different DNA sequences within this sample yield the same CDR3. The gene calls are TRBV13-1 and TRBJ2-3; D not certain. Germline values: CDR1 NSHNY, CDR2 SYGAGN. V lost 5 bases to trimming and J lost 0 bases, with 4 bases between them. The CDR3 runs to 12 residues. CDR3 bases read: TGTGCCAGCAGATCTAGTGCAGAA. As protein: CASRSSAE. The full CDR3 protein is CASRSSAETLYF.

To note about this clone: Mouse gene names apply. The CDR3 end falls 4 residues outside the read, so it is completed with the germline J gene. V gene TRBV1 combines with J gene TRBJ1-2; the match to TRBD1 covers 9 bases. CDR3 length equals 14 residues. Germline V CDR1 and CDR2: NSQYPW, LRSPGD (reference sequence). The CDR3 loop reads CTCSAEDRGSDYTF. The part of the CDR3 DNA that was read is TGCACCTGCAGTGCAGAGGACAGGGGAAGC. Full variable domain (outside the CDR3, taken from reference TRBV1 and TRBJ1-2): VTLLEQNPRWRLVPRGQAVNLRCILKNSQYPWMSWYQQDLQKQLQWLFTLRSPGDKEVKSLPGADYLATRVTDTELRLQVANMSQGRTLYCTCSAEDRGSDYTFGSGTRLLVI.

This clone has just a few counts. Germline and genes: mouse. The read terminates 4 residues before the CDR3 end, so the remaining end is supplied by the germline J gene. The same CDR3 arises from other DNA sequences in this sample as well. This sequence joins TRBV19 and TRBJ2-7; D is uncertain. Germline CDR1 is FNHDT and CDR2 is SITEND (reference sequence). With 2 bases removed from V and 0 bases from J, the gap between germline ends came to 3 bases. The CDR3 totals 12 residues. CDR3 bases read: TGTGCCAGCAGTATTCTCTCCTAT. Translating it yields CASSILSY. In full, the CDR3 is CASSILSYEQYF.

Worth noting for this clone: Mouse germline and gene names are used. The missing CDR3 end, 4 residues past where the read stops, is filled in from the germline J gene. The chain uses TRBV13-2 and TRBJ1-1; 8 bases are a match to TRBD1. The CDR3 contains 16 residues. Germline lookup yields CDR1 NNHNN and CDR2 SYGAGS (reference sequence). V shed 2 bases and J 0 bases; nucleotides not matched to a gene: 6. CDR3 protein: CASGDRDRRANTEVFF. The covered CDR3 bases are TGTGCCAGCGGTGACCGGGACAGGCGTGCAAACACA.

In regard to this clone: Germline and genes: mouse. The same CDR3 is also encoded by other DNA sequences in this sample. CDR3 DNA (partial): TGTGCCAGCGGAGGACTGGGGACTAGTGCAGAA. This codes for CASGGLGTSAE. The CDR3, in full, reads CASGGLGTSAETLYF. The V call is TRBV13-2, the J call TRBJ2-3; TRBD2 matches at 9 bases. Sequencing ends 4 residues short of the CDR3 end; the germline J gene provides the rest. The CDR3 length is 15 residues. The V and J ends lost 5 bases and 0 bases, in that order; junction bases with no gene match: 4. Germline V gene sequence: CDR1 NNHNN, CDR2 SYGAGS (reference sequence).

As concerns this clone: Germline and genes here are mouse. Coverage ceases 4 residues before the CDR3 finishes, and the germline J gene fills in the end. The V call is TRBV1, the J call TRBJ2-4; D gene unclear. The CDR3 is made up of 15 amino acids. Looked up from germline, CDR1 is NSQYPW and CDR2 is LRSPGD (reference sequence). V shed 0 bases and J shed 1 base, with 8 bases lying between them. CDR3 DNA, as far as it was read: TGCACCTGCAGTGCAGAAACAGAGGGTCAAAAC. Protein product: CTCSAETEGQN. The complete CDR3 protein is CTCSAETEGQNTLYF. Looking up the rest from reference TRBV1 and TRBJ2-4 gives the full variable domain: VTLLEQNPRWRLVPRGQAVNLRCILKNSQYPWMSWYQQDLQKQLQWLFTLRSPGDKEVKSLPGADYLATRVTDTELRLQVANMSQGRTLYCTCSAETEGQNTLYFGAGTRLSVL.

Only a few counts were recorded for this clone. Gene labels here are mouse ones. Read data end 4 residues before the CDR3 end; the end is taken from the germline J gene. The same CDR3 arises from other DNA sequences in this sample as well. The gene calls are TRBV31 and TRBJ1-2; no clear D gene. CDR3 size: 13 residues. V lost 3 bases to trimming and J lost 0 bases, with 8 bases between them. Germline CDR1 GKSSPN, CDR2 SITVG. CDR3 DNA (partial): TGTGCCTGGAGCCCGACATCAAACTCC. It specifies CAWSPTSNS. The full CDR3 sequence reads CAWSPTSNSDYTF.

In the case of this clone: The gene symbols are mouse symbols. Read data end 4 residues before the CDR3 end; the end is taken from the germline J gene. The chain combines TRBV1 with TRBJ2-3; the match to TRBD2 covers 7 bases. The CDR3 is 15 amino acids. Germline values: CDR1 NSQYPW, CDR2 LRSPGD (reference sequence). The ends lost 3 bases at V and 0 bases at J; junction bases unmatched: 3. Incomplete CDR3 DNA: TGCACCTGCAGTGCTCACTGGGGTAGTGCAGAA. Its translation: CTCSAHWGSAE. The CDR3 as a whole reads CTCSAHWGSAETLYF.

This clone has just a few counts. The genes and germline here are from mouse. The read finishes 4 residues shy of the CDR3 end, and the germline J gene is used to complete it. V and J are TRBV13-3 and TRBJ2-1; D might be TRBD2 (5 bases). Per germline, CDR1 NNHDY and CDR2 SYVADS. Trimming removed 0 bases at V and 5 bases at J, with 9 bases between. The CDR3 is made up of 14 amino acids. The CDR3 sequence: CASSDEGGDAEQFF. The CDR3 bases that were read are TGTGCCAGCAGTGATGAAGGTGGGGATGCT.

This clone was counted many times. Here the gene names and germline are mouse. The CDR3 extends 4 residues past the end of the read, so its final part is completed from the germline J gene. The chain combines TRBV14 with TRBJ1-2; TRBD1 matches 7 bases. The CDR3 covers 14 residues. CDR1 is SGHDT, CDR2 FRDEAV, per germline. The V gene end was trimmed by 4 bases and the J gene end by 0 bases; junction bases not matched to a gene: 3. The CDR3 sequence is CASSLTGPNSDYTF. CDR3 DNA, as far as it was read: TGTGCCAGCAGTCTGACAGGGCCAAACTCC.

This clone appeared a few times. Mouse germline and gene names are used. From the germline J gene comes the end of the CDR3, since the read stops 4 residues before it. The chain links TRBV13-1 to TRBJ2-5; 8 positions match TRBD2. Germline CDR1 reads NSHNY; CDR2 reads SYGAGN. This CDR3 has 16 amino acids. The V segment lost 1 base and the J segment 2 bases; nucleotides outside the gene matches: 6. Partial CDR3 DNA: TGTGCCAGCAGTGATTGGGGGGGGGCGCGCCAAGAC. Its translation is CASSDWGGARQD. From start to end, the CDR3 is CASSDWGGARQDTQYF.

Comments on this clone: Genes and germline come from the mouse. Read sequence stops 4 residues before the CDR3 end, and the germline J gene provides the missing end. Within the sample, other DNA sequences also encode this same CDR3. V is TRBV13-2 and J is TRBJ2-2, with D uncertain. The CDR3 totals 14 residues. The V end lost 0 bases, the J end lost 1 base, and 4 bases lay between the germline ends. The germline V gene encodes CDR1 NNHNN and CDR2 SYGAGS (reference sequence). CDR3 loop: CASGDGGNTGQLYF. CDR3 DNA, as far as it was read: TGTGCCAGCGGTGATGGGGGAAACACCGGG.

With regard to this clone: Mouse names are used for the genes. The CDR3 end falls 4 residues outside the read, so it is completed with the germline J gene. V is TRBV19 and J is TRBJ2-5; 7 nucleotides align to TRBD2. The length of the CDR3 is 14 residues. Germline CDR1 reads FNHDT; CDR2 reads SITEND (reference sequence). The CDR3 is CASSIWTGKDTQYF. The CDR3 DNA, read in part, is TGTGCCAGCAGTATTTGGACTGGCAAAGAC.

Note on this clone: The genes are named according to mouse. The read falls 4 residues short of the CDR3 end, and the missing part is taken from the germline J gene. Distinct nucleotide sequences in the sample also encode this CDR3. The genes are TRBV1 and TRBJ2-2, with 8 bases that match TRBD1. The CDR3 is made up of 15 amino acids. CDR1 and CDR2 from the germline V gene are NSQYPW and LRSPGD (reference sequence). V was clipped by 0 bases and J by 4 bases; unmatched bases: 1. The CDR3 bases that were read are TGCACCTGCAGTGCAGACAGGGGGCCCACCGGG. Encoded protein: CTCSADRGPTG. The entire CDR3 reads CTCSADRGPTGQLYF.

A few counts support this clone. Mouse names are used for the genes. The DNA read from the CDR3 is TGTGCCAGCAGCCCCGGACAGGCAGAA. Translated: CASSPGQAE. The CDR3, in full, reads CASSPGQAETLYF. V usage is TRBV19 and J usage is TRBJ2-3, with D perhaps matching TRBD1 (6 bases). The read falls 4 residues short of the CDR3 end, and the missing part is taken from the germline J gene. Trimming removed 5 bases at V and 3 bases at J, with 10 bases between. The CDR3 runs to 13 residues. Per germline, CDR1 FNHDT and CDR2 SITEND (reference sequence).